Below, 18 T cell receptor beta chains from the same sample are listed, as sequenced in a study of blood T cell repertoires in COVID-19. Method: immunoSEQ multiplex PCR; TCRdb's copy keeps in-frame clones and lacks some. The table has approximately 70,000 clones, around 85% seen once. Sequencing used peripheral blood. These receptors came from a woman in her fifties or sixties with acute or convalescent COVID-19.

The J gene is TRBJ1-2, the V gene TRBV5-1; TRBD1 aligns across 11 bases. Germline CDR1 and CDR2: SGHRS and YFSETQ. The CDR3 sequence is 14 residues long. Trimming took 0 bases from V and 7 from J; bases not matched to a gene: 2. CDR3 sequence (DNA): TGCGCCAGCAGCTTGGGGACAGGGGGCTTTGGCTACACCTTC. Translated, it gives CASSLGTGGFGYTF.

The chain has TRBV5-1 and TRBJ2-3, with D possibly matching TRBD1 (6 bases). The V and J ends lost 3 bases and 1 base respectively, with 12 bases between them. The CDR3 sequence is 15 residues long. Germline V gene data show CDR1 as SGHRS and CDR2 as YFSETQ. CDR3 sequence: CASSYRDTRTDTQYF. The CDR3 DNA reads TGCGCCAGCAGCTACCGGGACACTCGCACAGATACGCAGTATTTT.

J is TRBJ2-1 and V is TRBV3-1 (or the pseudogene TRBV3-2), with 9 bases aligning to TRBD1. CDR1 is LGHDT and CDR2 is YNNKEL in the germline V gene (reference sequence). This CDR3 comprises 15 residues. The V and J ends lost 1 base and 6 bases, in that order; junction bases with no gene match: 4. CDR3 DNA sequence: TGTGCCAGCAGCCAAGCCGGGACAGGGTCCAATGAGCAGTTCTTC. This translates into CASSQAGTGSNEQFF.

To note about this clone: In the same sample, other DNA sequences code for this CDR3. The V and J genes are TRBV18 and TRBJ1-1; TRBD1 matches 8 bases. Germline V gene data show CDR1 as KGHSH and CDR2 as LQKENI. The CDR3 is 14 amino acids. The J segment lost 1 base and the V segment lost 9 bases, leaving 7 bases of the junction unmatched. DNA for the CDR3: TGTGCCAGTTACCGGGACAGGCAGAACACTGAAGCTTTCTTT. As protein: CASYRDRQNTEAFF.

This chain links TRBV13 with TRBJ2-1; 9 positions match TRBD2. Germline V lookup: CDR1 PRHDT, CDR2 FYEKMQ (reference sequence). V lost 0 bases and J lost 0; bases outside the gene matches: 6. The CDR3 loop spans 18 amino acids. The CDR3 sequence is CASSLGLAGSTSYNEQFF. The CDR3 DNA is TGTGCCAGCAGCTTAGGGCTAGCGGGGTCCACCTCCTACAATGAGCAGTTCTTC.

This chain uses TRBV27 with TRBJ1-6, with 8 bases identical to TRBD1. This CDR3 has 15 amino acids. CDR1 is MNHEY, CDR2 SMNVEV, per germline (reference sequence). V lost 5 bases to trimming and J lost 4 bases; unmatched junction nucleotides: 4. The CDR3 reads CASSPRTGYNSPLHF. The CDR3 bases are TGTGCCAGCAGTCCCAGGACAGGGTATAATTCACCCCTCCACTTT.

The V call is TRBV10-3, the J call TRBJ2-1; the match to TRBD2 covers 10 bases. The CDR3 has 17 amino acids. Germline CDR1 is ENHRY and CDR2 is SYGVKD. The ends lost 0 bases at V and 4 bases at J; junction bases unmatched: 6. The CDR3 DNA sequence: TGTGCCATCAGTGAGTCGATAGCGGGAGGTCTATACAATGAGCAGTTCTTC. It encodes CAISESIAGGLYNEQFF.

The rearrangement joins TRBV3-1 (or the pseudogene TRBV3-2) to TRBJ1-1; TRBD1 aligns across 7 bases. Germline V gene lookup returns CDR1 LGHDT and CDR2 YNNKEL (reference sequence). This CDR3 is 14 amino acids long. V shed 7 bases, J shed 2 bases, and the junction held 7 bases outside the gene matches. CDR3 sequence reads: CASISGTANTEAFF. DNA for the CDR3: TGTGCCAGCATCTCCGGGACAGCAAACACTGAAGCTTTCTTT.

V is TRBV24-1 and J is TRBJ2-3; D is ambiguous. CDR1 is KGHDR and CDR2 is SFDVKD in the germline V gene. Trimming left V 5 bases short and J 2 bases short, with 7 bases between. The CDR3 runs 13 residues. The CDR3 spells CATSVSYTDTQYF. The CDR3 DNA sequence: TGTGCCACCAGTGTTAGTTACACAGATACGCAGTATTTT.

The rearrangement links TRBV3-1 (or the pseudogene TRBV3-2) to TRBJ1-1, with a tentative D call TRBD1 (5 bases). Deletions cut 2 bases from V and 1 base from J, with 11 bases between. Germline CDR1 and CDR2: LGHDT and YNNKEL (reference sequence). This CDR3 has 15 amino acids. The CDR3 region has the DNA TGTGCCAGCAGCCAATGGGGGGTAGGGAACACTGAAGCTTTCTTT. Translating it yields CASSQWGVGNTEAFF.

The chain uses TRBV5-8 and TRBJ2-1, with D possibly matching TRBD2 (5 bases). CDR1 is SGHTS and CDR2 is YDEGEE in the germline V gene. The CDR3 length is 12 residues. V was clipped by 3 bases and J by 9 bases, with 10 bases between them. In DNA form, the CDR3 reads TGTGCCAGCAGCTCTAGAGAGGGTGAGCAGTTCTTC. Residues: CASSSREGEQFF.

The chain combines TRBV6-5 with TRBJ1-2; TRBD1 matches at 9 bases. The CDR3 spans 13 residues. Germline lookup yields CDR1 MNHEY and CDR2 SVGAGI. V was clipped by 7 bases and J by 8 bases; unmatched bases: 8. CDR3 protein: CASISVDRGGYTF. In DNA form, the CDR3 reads TGTGCCAGCATATCGGTGGACAGGGGCGGCTACACCTTC.

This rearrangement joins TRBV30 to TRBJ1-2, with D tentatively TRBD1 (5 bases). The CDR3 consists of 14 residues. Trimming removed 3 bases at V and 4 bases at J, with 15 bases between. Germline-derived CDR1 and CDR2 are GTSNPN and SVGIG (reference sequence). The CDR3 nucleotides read TGTGCCTGGAGCGAATGGGGGGGAGGCTATGGCTACACCTTC. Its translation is CAWSEWGGGYGYTF.

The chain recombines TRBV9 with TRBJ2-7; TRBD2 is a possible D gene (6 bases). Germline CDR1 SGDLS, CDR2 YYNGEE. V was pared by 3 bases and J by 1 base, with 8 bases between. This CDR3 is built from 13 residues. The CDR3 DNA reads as TGTGCCAGCAGCGGGGACTCTTCCTACGAGCAGTACTTC. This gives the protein CASSGDSSYEQYF.

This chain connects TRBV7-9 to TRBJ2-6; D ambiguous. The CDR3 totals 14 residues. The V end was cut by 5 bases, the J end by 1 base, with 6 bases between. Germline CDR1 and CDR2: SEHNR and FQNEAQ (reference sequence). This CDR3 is CASSHSSGANVLTF. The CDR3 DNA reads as TGTGCCAGCAGCCACTCGTCTGGGGCCAACGTCCTGACTTTC.

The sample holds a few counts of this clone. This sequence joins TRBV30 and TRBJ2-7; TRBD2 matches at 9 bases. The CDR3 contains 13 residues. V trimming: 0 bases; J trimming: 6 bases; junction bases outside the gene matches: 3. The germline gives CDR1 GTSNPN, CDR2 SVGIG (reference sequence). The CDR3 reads CAWSVAGGREQYF. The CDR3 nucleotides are TGTGCCTGGAGTGTTGCGGGAGGGCGCGAGCAGTACTTC.

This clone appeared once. CDR3 sequence: CASSMGQELYEQYF. DNA of the CDR3: TGTGCCAGCTCAATGGGACAGGAACTTTACGAGCAGTACTTC. This chain uses TRBV18 with TRBJ2-7; 8 bases line up with TRBD1. V lost 5 bases and J lost 4; bases outside the gene matches: 7. Germline CDR1 KGHSH, CDR2 LQKENI. The length of the CDR3 is 14 residues.

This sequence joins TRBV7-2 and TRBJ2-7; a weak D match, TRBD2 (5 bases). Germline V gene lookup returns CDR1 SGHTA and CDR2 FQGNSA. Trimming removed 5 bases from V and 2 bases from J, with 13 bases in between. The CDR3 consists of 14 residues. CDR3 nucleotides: TGTGCCAGCAGCCCATCTGGTAGCGCCTACGAGCAGTACTTC. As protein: CASSPSGSAYEQYF.